Sequencing of this TCR beta chain was carried out in a study of Ad26.COV2.S vaccination and SARS-CoV-2 variants. Whole-study results and caveats: Spike-specific responses of CD8+ and CD4+ T cells were reported to display substantial breadth after vaccination. It was found that vaccine and placebo recipients had similar non-spike TCR breadth.

Documented treatment: 19 received Ad26.COV2.S at low or high dose, single or two shots; about 5 received placebo; per-sample allocation not given. It was on day 63 after the first vaccine or placebo injection that samples were taken. With regard to this clone: Its antigen is currently unknown.

CDR1 and CDR2 (germline): LNHDA, SQIVND (reference sequence). The CDR3 is 16 residues long. The ends lost 4 bases at V and 7 bases at J; junction bases unmatched: 10. Assay used: immunoSEQ multiplex PCR; TCRdb lists only in-frame clones, some missing. The table shows around 400,000 clones, with about four fifths occurring only once. The chain combines TRBV19 with TRBJ1-5; TRBD1 aligns across 10 bases. Sequencing was performed on peripheral blood, taken in a trial of Ad26.COV2.S vaccine versus placebo. The source of this sequence is a person between 18 and 59 years old who received the Ad26.COV2.S COVID-19 vaccine or a placebo. The CDR3 bases are TGTGCCAGTAGTAAAGGGGACAGGGGCTTATTACAGCCCCAGCATTTT. It translates to CASSKGDRGLLQPQHF.